This T cell receptor (gamma chain) was documented in a study of Vδ1+ human thymocytes. For this clone: Its antigen is not known. In the same sample, other DNA sequences code for this CDR3.

Germline assignment: CDR1 VTNTFY and CDR2 YDVSTARD (reference sequence). The CDR3 runs to 11 residues. The junction had 5 bases not matched to a gene; V was cut back by 0 bases and J by 12 bases. Sequences come from RNA converted to cDNA by reverse transcription. The CDR3 regions were amplified by multiplex PCR from V-gene primers to a constant-region primer. TCRdb re-identified clones in the multiplex PCR reads via CATT. Found here are about 22,000 gamma-chain clones, roughly an eighth of them singletons; the top ten hold about 1.9%. Study-wide findings and caveats: In the thymus, TRG and TRD repertoires looked highly polyclonal with Gaussian CDR3 lengths.

The V gene is TRGV3, the J gene TRGJ1 or TRGJ2. The sequence derives from a child younger than two who had congenital heart surgery. Sequencing used Vdelta1+ gamma-delta thymocytes from the thymus. Subset here: FACS-sorted CD3+ TCRalphabeta- TCRVdelta1+ TCRVdelta2- thymocytes. In DNA, the CDR3 is TGTGCCACCTGGGACAGGAGAGGGAAACTCTTT. It is translated as CATWDRRGKLF.